This T cell receptor (beta chain) was identified during a study of radiation and T cells in renal cell carcinoma. V gave up 6 bases and J gave up 2 bases; unmatched junction bases: 4. Germline V gene sequence: CDR1 MGHDK, CDR2 SYGVNS. The length of the CDR3 is 15 residues. The sample's time point: baseline pretreatment blood. Treatment: 15 Gy SBRT to primary tumor, nephrectomy 4 weeks later. Data came from immunoSEQ multiplex PCR; TCRdb stores just in-frame clones and leaves some out. Altogether 150,000 or so clones are present, nearly 90% being singletons, with the ten largest covering about 12%. This sequence originates from a woman aged 45-59 years with renal cell carcinoma. The rearrangement joins TRBV25-1 to TRBJ2-5; 12 positions match TRBD2. Material: blood, obtained from a patient whose treatment included radiotherapy and nephrectomy. This CDR3 is CASSVTSGGQETQYF. The CDR3 DNA is TGTGCCAGCAGCGTTACTAGCGGGGGGCAAGAGACCCAGTACTTC.